Listed here are 18 T cell receptor beta chains from one sample, sequenced in a study of regulatory T cells in long-lasting Graves disease. Time point in this sample: persistent/refractory GD, antithyroid drugs over 5 years with positive TRAb. There was RNA extracted from PBMCs, and the TCR library was made from it. To make TCR beta libraries, researchers used iRepertoire HTBI primers and Arm-PCR of CDR3 regions. TCRdb processed the multiplex PCR reads anew with MiXCR; each CDR3 protein has one entry. This table holds around 460,000 distinct CDR3 sequences, 20% to 25% found once. Sequencing was performed on peripheral blood mononuclear cells (PBMCs), taken when the disease was refractory, from a patient treated with antithyroid drugs. These receptors were collected from a female donor with Graves disease.

This clonotype was recorded many times. The chain uses TRBV28 and TRBJ1-5, with TRBD1 as a possible D gene (5 bases). The ends were cut back, 5 bases at V and 0 bases at J, with 20 bases in the middle. Germline CDR1 and CDR2: MDHEN and SYDVKM. This CDR3 has 18 residues. This CDR3 reads CASSPPRGPFPSNQPQHF. CDR3 nucleotides: TGTGCCAGCAGTCCCCCGCGGGGCCCGTTTCCTAGCAATCAGCCCCAGCATTTT.

This clonotype occurred a few times. Written as DNA, the CDR3 is TGCAGTGCTAGCCCCGGAGGATACGAAAAACTGTTTTTT. It is translated as CSASPGGYEKLFF. The chain has TRBV20-1 and TRBJ1-4, with D unclear. CDR3 length equals 13 residues. Germline CDR1 DFQATT, CDR2 SNEGSKA (reference sequence). Trimming took 3 bases from V and 8 from J, leaving 13 bases between them.

As concerns this clonotype: A junction boundary mismatches the germline segment, possibly from a read error. J is TRBJ2-5 and V is TRBV3-1; 13 bases are shared with TRBD2. The CDR3 sequence is 19 residues long. Germline CDR1 is LGHDT and CDR2 is YNNKEL (reference sequence). In DNA, the CDR3 is TGTGTCAGCAGCCCACCTTTCGGACTAGCGGGGGTCCTTGGGGAGACCCAGTACTTC. Protein product: CVSSPPFGLAGVLGETQYF.

J is TRBJ2-1 and V is TRBV11-2; 10 bases match TRBD1. Losses at the gene ends were 4 bases for V and 7 bases for J; bases not matched to a gene: 10. Germline loops: CDR1 SGHAT, CDR2 FQNNGV. This CDR3 has 16 residues. The CDR3 DNA follows: TGTGCCAGCAGCTCGCGACAGGGACAGGGGTTAAATGAGCAGTTCTTC. Amino acids: CASSSRQGQGLNEQFF.

This clonotype was counted at least ten times. The chain uses TRBV7-2 and TRBJ2-7; 9 bases agree with TRBD1. Trimming removed 5 bases from V and 2 bases from J; junction bases left unmatched: 1. The V gene's germline CDR1 is SGHTA and CDR2 FQGNSA. CDR3 length: 13 residues. The CDR3 region is CASSGTGTYEQYF. The CDR3 DNA reads TGTGCCAGCAGCGGGACAGGGACCTACGAGCAGTACTTC.

The CDR3 reads CASSLEPYGNEKLFF. CDR3 sequence (DNA): TGCGCCAGCAGCTTGGAGCCTTACGGTAATGAAAAACTGTTTTTT. The gene calls are TRBV5-1 and TRBJ1-4; no clear D gene. The length of the CDR3 is 15 residues. In germline, CDR1 is SGHRS, CDR2 YFSETQ. The germline V and J ends were trimmed by 0 bases and 4 bases, with 10 bases remaining between them.

This clonotype was detected a few times. The gene calls are TRBV4-1 and TRBJ1-1, with 7 positions matching TRBD1. J lost 4 bases, V lost 1 base, and 15 bases had no gene match. CDR3 length equals 18 residues. Per the germline V gene, CDR1 is MGHRA and CDR2 is YSYEKL. DNA of the CDR3: TGCGCCAGCAGCCAAGCCTGGCCAGCCCTAACAGGGGCCACTGAAGCTTTCTTT. It encodes CASSQAWPALTGATEAFF.

This clonotype turned up a few times. The chain couples TRBV20-1 to TRBJ2-3; D uncertain. The V and J ends lost 1 base and 0 bases respectively, with 8 bases between them. The CDR3 totals 14 residues. The germline V gene has CDR1 DFQATT and CDR2 SNEGSKA (reference sequence). As DNA, the CDR3 is TGCAGTGCTAGAGTTGGAGCTAGCACAGATACGCAGTATTTT. Translating gives CSARVGASTDTQYF.

The genes are TRBV27 and TRBJ2-7; TRBD1 might be the D (6 bases). This CDR3 contains 12 residues. V was cut by 9 bases and J by 2 bases, with 11 bases left in between. Germline V gives CDR1 MNHEY, CDR2 SMNVEV (reference sequence). CDR3 coding DNA: TGTGCCAGTGCCGGGACACCCTACGAGCAGTACTTC. Translation gives CASAGTPYEQYF.

This clonotype has only a few counts. This chain joins TRBV20-1 and TRBJ1-1; tentatively, D is TRBD1 (6 bases). The CDR3 sequence is 13 residues long. The V gene lost 1 base and the J gene lost 2 bases, with 8 bases spanning the gap. Germline V lookup: CDR1 DFQATT, CDR2 SNEGSKA (reference sequence). The CDR3 reads CSARGQVNTEAFF. As DNA, the CDR3 is TGCAGTGCTAGAGGACAGGTTAACACTGAAGCTTTCTTT.

This clonotype has only a few counts. This rearrangement joins TRBV28 to TRBJ2-3, with 11 bases aligning to TRBD2. The CDR3 sequence is 18 residues long. J was trimmed by 0 bases and V by 6 bases; bases with no gene match: 11. Germline CDR1 and CDR2: MDHEN and SYDVKM. The CDR3 DNA follows: TGTGCCAGCAGGCCGAAGAGCACTAGCGGGAGTAGCACAGATACGCAGTATTTT. Translating it yields CASRPKSTSGSSTDTQYF.

The chain combines TRBV30 with TRBJ2-5; 8 nucleotides match TRBD1. The CDR3 has 14 amino acids. V lost 4 bases and J lost 7; bases outside the gene matches: 11. Germline V gives CDR1 GTSNPN, CDR2 SVGIG (reference sequence). The CDR3 region has the DNA TGTGCCTGGACGGAGACAGGGGTATTGGGGACCCAGTACTTC. Its translation is CAWTETGVLGTQYF.

The sample holds a few counts of this clonotype. The germline gene is not matched at one end of the junction; a read error may be the cause. The V call is TRBV27, the J call TRBJ1-3; D uncertain. The CDR3 has 15 amino acids. Germline loops: CDR1 MNHEY, CDR2 SMNVEV (reference sequence). DNA of the CDR3: TGTGCCAGCAGTCTATCCTTCGGCACTGGAAACACCATATATTTT. It yields the protein CASSLSFGTGNTIYF.

This chain links TRBV5-1 with TRBJ2-3; the D gene is possibly TRBD2 (5 bases). The germline gives CDR1 SGHRS, CDR2 YFSETQ. With 4 bases removed from V and 0 bases from J, the gap between germline ends came to 9 bases. CDR3 length: 14 amino acids. CDR3 in amino acids: CASSPGISTDTQYF. Written as DNA, the CDR3 is TGCGCCAGCAGCCCGGGAATTAGCACAGATACGCAGTATTTT.

This clonotype was picked up many times. This chain joins TRBV28 and TRBJ1-4; 9 bases line up with TRBD1. Germline CDR1 and CDR2: MDHEN and SYDVKM. The length of the CDR3 is 12 residues. J gave up 8 bases and V 6 bases, and 1 base lay outside the gene matches. The CDR3 region is CASRGQGEKLFF. CDR3 DNA sequence: TGTGCCAGCAGGGGACAGGGAGAAAAACTGTTTTTT.

The gene calls are TRBV29-1 and TRBJ2-7; no reliable D call. Trimming removed 4 bases from V and 2 bases from J, with 9 bases in between. This CDR3 has 12 residues. CDR1 SQVTM and CDR2 ANQGSEA come from the germline V gene. CDR3 protein: CSVAGQAYEQYF. The CDR3 DNA is TGCAGCGTTGCCGGGCAGGCCTACGAGCAGTACTTC.

The chain carries TRBV7-9 and TRBJ1-4; D uncertain. CDR1 is SEHNR and CDR2 is FQNEAQ in the germline V gene (reference sequence). This CDR3 region has 14 residues. The V end lost 1 base, the J end lost 6 bases, and 9 bases lay between the germline ends. The CDR3 nucleotides read TGTGCCAGCAGCTTAGGTTTGTCCCATGAAAAACTGTTTTTT. Protein product: CASSLGLSHEKLFF.

This clonotype was picked up a small number of times. The V and J genes are TRBV10-3 and TRBJ1-1; D is uncertain. Per the germline V gene, CDR1 is ENHRY and CDR2 is SYGVKD. The CDR3 runs to 13 residues. V was pared by 6 bases and J by 0 bases, with 8 bases between. The CDR3 nucleotides are TGTGCCATCAGGGGAAGAATGAACACTGAAGCTTTCTTT. This encodes CAIRGRMNTEAFF.